The clone carrying this T cell receptor (beta chain) was found once. This specimen belongs to a study of control samples from healthy donors and cancer patients. TCRdb's table, derived via immunoSEQ multiplex PCR, lists solely in-frame clones and lacks some. The sample shows almost 85,000 clones, around 84% of them seen only once. Trimming took 5 bases from V and 7 from J, leaving 20 bases between them. CDR3 size: 15 residues. Germline CDR1 reads MNHEY; CDR2 reads SMNVEV (reference sequence). The source is a man in his sixties with head and neck cancer. The sample taken for sequencing was PBMCs. V and J are TRBV27 and TRBJ1-2; tentative D call: TRBD1 (6 bases). CDR3 nucleotides: TGTGCCAGCAGTCTGTTTCCCGACAGGCAAAGTGGCTACACCTTC. Translation: CASSLFPDRQSGYTF.